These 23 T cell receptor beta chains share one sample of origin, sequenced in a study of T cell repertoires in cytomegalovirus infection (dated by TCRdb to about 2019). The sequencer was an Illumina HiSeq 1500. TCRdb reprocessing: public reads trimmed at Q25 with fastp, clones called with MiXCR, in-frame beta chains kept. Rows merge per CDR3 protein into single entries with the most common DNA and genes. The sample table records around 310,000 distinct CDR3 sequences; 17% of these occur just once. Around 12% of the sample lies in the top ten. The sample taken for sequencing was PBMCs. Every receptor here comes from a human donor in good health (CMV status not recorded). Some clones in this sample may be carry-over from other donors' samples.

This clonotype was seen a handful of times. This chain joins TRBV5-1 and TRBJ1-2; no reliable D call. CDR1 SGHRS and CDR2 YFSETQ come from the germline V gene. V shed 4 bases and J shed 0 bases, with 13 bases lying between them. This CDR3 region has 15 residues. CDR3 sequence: CASSGGLGANYGYTF. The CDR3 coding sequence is TGCGCCAGCAGCGGTGGTTTGGGAGCTAACTATGGCTACACCTTC.

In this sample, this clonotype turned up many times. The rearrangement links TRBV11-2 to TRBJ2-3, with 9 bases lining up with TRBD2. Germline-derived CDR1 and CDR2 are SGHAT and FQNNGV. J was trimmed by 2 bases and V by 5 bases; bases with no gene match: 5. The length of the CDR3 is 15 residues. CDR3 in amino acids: CASSLLAGFTDTQYF. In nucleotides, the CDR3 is TGTGCCAGCAGCCTTCTAGCGGGGTTCACAGATACGCAGTATTTT.

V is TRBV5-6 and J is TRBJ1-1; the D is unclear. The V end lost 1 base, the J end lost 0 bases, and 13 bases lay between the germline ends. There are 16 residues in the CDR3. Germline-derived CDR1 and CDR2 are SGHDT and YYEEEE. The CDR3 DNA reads TGTGCCAGCAGCTTGTTTTCCGTACGGGTGAACACTGAAGCTTTCTTT. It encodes CASSLFSVRVNTEAFF.

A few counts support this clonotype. Written as DNA, the CDR3 is TGTGCCAGCAGCCCCCACATGACCGGGGAGCTGTTTTTT. Translated: CASSPHMTGELFF. The chain links TRBV7-2 to TRBJ2-2; no firm D call. Germline-derived CDR1 and CDR2 are SGHTA and FQGNSA. The ends were cut back, 5 bases at V and 5 bases at J, with 9 bases in the middle. The length of the CDR3 is 13 residues.

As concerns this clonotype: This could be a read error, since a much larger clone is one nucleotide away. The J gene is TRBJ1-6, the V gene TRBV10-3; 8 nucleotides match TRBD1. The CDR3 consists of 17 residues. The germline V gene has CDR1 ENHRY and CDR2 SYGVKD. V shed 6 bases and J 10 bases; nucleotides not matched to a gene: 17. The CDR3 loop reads CAIRSDGQGEPKSPLHF. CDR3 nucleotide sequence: TGTGCCATCAGGAGTGACGGACAGGGCGAACCTAAATCACCCCTCCACTTT.

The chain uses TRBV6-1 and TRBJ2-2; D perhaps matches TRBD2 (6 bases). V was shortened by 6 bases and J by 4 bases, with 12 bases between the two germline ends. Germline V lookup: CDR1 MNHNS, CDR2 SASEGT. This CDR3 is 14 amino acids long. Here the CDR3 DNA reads TGTGCCAGCAGCAGGGTCGGGAGCACCGGGGAGCTGTTTTTT. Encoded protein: CASSRVGSTGELFF.

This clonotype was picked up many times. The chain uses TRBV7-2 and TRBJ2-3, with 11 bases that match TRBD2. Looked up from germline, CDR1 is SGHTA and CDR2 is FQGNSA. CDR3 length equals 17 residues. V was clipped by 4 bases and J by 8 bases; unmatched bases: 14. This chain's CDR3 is CASSSYIAGGPAATQYF. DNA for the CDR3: TGTGCCAGCAGCTCATACATAGCGGGGGGGCCAGCAGCTACGCAGTATTTT.

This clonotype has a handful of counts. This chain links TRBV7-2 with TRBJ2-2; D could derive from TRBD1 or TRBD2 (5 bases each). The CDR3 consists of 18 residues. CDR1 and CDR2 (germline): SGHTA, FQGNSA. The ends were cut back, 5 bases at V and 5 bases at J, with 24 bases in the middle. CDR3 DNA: TGTGCCAGCAGCCCGTACGTCGGGGCGAGGTTTGGTACCGGGGAGCTGTTTTTT. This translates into CASSPYVGARFGTGELFF.

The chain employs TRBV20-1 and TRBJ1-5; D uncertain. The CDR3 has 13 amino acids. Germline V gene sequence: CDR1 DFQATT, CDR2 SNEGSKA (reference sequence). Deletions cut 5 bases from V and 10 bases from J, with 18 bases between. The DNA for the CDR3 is TGCAGTGCTGGCGGGGAGGGCCCAGGTCCCCAGCATTTT. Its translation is CSAGGEGPGPQHF.

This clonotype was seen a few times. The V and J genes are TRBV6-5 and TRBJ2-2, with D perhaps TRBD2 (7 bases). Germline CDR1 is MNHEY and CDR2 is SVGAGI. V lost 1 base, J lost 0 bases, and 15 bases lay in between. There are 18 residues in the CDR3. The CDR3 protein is CASSYFAPGGANTGELFF. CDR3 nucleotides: TGTGCCAGCAGTTACTTCGCCCCGGGGGGCGCGAACACCGGGGAGCTGTTTTTT.

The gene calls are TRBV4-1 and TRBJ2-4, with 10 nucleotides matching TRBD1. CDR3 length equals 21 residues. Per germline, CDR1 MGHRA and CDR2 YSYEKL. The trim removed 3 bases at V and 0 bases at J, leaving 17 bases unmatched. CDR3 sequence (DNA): TGCGCCAGCAGCCAGACCGAACCCGGGACAGGGGTTTACCTAGCCAAAAACATTCAGTACTTC. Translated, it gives CASSQTEPGTGVYLAKNIQYF.

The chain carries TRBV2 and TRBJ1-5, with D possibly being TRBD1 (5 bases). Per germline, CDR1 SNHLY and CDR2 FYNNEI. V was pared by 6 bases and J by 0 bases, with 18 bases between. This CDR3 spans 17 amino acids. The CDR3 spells CASRTGEQVYSNQPQHF. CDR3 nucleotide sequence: TGTGCCAGCAGGACTGGGGAACAGGTTTATAGCAATCAGCCCCAGCATTTT.

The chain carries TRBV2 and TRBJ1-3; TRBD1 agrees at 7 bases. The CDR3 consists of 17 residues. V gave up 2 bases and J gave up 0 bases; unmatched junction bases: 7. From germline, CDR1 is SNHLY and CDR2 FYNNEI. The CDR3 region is CASSEFGGTASGNTIYF. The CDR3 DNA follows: TGTGCCAGCAGTGAATTTGGTGGGACAGCCTCTGGAAACACCATATATTTT.

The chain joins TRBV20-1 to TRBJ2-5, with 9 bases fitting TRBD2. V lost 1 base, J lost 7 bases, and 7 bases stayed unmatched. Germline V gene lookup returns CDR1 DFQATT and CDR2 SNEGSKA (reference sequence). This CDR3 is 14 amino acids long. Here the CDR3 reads CSARVAGGPGTQYF. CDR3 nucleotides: TGCAGTGCTAGAGTGGCGGGGGGGCCGGGGACCCAGTACTTC.

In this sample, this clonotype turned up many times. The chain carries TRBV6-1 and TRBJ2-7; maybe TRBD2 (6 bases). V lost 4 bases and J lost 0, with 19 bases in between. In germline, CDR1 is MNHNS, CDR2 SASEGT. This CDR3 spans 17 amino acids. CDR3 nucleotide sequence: TGTGCCAGCAGTGGGAGTAGGTTCGCGGGACTCTCCTACGAGCAGTACTTC. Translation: CASSGSRFAGLSYEQYF.

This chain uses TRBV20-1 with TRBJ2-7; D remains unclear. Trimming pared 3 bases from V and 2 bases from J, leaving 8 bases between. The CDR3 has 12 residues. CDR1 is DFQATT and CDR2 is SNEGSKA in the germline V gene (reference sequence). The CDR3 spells CSASLQAYEQYF. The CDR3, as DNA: TGCAGTGCTAGCCTTCAGGCCTACGAGCAGTACTTC.

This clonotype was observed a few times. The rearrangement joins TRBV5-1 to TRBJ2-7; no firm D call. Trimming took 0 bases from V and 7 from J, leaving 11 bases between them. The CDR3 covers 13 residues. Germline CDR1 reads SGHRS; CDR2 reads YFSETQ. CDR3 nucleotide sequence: TGCGCCAGCAGCTTGGGGCCAGCGAGGGAGCAGTACTTC. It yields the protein CASSLGPAREQYF.

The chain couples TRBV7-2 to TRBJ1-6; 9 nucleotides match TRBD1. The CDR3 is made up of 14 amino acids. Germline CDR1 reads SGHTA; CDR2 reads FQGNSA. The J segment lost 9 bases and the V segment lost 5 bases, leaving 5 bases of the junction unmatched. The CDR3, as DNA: TGTGCCAGCAGCCTCGGGGACAGGGCTTCACCCCTCCACTTT. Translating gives CASSLGDRASPLHF. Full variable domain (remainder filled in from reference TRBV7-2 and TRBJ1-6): GAGVSQSPSNKVTEKGKDVELRCDPISGHTALYWYRQSLGQGLEFLIYFQGNSAPDKSGLPSDRFSAERTGGSVSTLTIQRTQQEDSAVYLCASSLGDRASPLHFGNGTRLTVT.

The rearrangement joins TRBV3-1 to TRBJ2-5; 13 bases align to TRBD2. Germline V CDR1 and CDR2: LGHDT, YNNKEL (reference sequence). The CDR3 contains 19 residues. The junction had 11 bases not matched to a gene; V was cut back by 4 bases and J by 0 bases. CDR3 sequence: CASSPIPGLAGRYQETQYF. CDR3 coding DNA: TGTGCCAGCAGCCCCATACCGGGACTAGCGGGGAGGTACCAAGAGACCCAGTACTTC.

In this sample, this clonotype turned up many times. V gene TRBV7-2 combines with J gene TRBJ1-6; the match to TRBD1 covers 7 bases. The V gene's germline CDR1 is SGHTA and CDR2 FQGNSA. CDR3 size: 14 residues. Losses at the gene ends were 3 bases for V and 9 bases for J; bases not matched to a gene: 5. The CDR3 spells CASSLGTAGSPLHF. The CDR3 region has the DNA TGTGCCAGCAGCTTGGGGACAGCGGGTTCACCCCTCCACTTT.

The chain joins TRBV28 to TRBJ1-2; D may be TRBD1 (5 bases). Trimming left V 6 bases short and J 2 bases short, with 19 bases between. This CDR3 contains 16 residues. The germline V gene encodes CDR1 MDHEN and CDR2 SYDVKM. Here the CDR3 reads CASSSPLGGSNYGYTF. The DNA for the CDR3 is TGTGCCAGCAGCTCTCCCTTGGGGGGGTCGAACTATGGCTACACCTTC.

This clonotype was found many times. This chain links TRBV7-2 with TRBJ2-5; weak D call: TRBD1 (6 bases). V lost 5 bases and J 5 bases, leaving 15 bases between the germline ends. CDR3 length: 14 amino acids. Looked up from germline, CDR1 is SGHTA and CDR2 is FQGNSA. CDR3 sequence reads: CASSIQGGRETQYF. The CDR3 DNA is TGTGCCAGCAGCATACAGGGTGGGCGTGAGACCCAGTACTTC.

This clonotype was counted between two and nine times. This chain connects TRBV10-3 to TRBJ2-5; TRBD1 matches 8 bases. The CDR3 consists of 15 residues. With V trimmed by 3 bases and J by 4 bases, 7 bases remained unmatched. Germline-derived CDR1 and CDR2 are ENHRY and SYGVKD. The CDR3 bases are TGTGCCATCAGTGATCAGGGGGCGCAGGCAGAGACCCAGTACTTC. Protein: CAISDQGAQAETQYF.